Here is one T cell receptor (beta chain) with its context. The entry originates in a study of OX40 agonist ivuxolimab in advanced cancers. Deletions cut 2 bases from V and 1 base from J, with 5 bases between. The CDR3 spans 13 residues. The V gene's germline CDR1 is MDHEN and CDR2 SYDVKM. Generated by immunoSEQ multiplex PCR, the TCRdb table keeps only in-frame clones and is missing some. Among tens of thousands of clones listed, approximately 90% were seen once. The specimen comprised CD4+ or CD8+ T cells sorted from blood, sampled in a trial of the OX40 agonist ivuxolimab. The V and J genes are TRBV28 and TRBJ1-1; tentative D call: TRBD1 (5 bases). The receptor was derived from an adult with an advanced solid tumor such as melanoma, head and neck, liver or kidney cancer. DNA of the CDR3: TGTGCCAGCAGTTTAGGGGGGAACACTGAAGCTTTCTTT. Amino acids: CASSLGGNTEAFF. Using reference TRBV28 and TRBJ1-1 for the parts outside the CDR3, the full variable domain is DVKVTQSSRYLVKRTGEKVFLECVQDMDHENMFWYRQDPGLGLRLIYFSYDVKMKEKGDIPEGYSVSREKKERFSLILESASTNQTSMYLCASSLGGNTEAFFGQGTRLTVV.